This T cell receptor beta chain was sequenced for a study of blood T cell repertoires in COVID-19. In the study overall: Specimens from acute and convalescent COVID-19 originated in the United States, Italy and Spain.

Per the original data handling: Estimation of nucleated cell counts was performed using reference gene primer amplification. The assay was immunoSEQ multiplex PCR, and TCRdb's table has in-frame clones only and misses some. The V and J calls and clone size come from that table; D and trimming were worked out from the DNA. The table shows around 160,000 clones, with 80% occurring only once. V lost 4 bases and J lost 7; bases outside the gene matches: 6. CDR3 length: 15 amino acids. The germline V gene has CDR1 SGHRS and CDR2 YFSETQ. The sample comprised peripheral blood. The rearrangement joins TRBV5-1 to TRBJ2-2, with TRBD1 identical over 11 bases. The source is a man in his 60s with active or convalescent COVID-19. The CDR3 DNA sequence: TGCGCCAGCAGCCCCCGGACAGGGGGCAACGGGGAGCTGTTTTTT. It specifies CASSPRTGGNGELFF.